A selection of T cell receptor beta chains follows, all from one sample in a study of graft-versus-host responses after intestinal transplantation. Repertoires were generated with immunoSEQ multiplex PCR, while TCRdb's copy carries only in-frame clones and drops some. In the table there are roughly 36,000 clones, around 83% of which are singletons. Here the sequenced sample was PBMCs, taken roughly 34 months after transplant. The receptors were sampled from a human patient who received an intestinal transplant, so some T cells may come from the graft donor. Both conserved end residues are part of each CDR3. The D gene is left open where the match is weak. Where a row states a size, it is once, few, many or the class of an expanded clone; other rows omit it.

CDR3: CASSDGQGGYYGYTF
DNA: TGTGCCAGCAGCGACGGACAGGGAGGTTACTATGGCTACACCTTC
J: TRBJ1-2
V: TRBV6-1
D: TRBD1
size: few

CDR3: CATSRDPRTGRGSPLHF
DNA: TGTGCCACCAGCAGAGATCCAAGGACAGGGCGGGGTTCACCCCTCCACTTT
J: TRBJ1-6
V: TRBV15
D: TRBD1
size: NA

CDR3: CASRGARDTEAFF
DNA: TGTGCCAGCAGGGGGGCACGGGACACTGAAGCTTTCTTT
J: TRBJ1-1
V: TRBV2
D: NA
size: NA

CDR3: CASSVGDGSYNEQFF
DNA: TGTGCCAGCAGTGTTGGGGACGGCTCCTACAATGAGCAGTTCTTC
J: TRBJ2-1
V: TRBV6-1
D: NA
size: NA

CDR3: CASNPVAGGPVGPDTQYF
DNA: TGTGCCAGCAATCCGGTAGCGGGGGGGCCGGTCGGTCCAGATACGCAGTATTTT
J: TRBJ2-3
V: TRBV28
D: TRBD2
size: NA

CDR3: CASSSWRASGANVLTF
DNA: TGTGCCAGCAGTTCGTGGCGGGCCTCTGGGGCCAACGTCCTGACTTTC
J: TRBJ2-6
V: TRBV27
D: NA
size: NA

CDR3: CASSFYTGKQETQYF
DNA: TGTGCCAGCAGTTTCTATACAGGGAAACAAGAGACCCAGTACTTC
J: TRBJ2-5
V: TRBV28
D: NA
size: NA

CDR3: CASNKQGASSEQYF
DNA: TGTGCCAGCAACAAACAGGGGGCGTCTAGCGAGCAGTACTTC
J: TRBJ2-7
V: TRBV7-9
D: TRBD1
size: once

CDR3: CATSSPDSPYGYTF
DNA: TGTGCCACCAGCAGCCCTGACAGCCCCTATGGCTACACCTTC
J: TRBJ1-2
V: TRBV15
D: NA
size: NA

CDR3: CASSPRQGATDTQYF
DNA: TGTGCCAGCAGCCCCCGACAGGGAGCCACAGATACGCAGTATTTT
J: TRBJ2-3
V: TRBV11-2
D: TRBD1
size: NA

CDR3: CASSQEGGSSYNKQFF
DNA: TGTGCCAGCAGCCAAGAGGGCGGGTCGTCCTACAATAAGCAGTTCTTC
J: TRBJ2-1
V: TRBV14
D: NA
size: once

CDR3: CASSNLAKNIQYF
DNA: TGTGCCAGCAGCAATCTAGCCAAAAACATTCAGTACTTC
J: TRBJ2-4
V: TRBV7-9
D: NA
size: NA

CDR3: CASSSIRDTQYF
DNA: TGTGCCAGCAGTTCAATCCGGGATACGCAGTATTTT
J: TRBJ2-3
V: TRBV28
D: NA
size: NA

CDR3: CASSRTGGQGTDTQYF
DNA: TGTGCCAGCAGCCGGACAGGGGGCCAGGGCACAGATACGCAGTATTTT
J: TRBJ2-3
V: TRBV28
D: TRBD1
size: NA

CDR3: CASSVTGQGQPQHF
DNA: TGTGCCAGCAGTGTCACAGGGCAGGGGCAGCCCCAGCATTTT
J: TRBJ1-5
V: TRBV2
D: NA
size: NA

CDR3: CASSLGGGRREKLFF
DNA: TGTGCCAGCAGCCTCGGGGGAGGGAGAAGAGAAAAACTGTTTTTT
J: TRBJ1-4
V: TRBV7-9
D: NA
size: NA

CDR3: CAVGRDLPGEQYF
DNA: TGTGCCGTTGGCCGGGACCTCCCTGGGGAGCAGTACTTC
J: TRBJ2-7
V: TRBV5-5
D: NA
size: NA

CDR3: CASSIGTGGLAKNIQYF
DNA: TGTGCCAGTAGTATAGGAACAGGGGGTCTAGCCAAAAACATTCAGTACTTC
J: TRBJ2-4
V: TRBV19
D: TRBD1
size: NA

CDR3: CSVGLGANNEQFF
DNA: TGCAGCGTTGGGCTCGGGGCAAACAATGAGCAGTTCTTC
J: TRBJ2-1
V: TRBV29-1
D: NA
size: NA

CDR3: CASSLYGGQGYGYTF
DNA: TGTGCCAGCAGTTTATACGGCGGACAGGGCTACGGCTACACCTTC
J: TRBJ1-2
V: TRBV27
D: TRBD1
size: few

CDR3: CASSFPTESNSPLHF
DNA: TGTGCCAGCAGTTTTCCGACAGAATCAAATTCACCCCTCCACTTT
J: TRBJ1-6
V: TRBV28
D: NA
size: NA

CDR3: CASSFRQSGEETQYF
DNA: TGTGCCAGCAGCTTTAGGCAAAGCGGGGAAGAGACCCAGTACTTC
J: TRBJ2-5
V: TRBV7-9
D: TRBD2
size: NA

CDR3: CASSLDRLYEQYF
DNA: TGTGCCAGCAGCTTAGATCGGCTTTACGAGCAGTACTTC
J: TRBJ2-7
V: TRBV7-8
D: NA
size: NA

CDR3: CATSRGLAGDEQYF
DNA: TGTGCCACCAGCAGGGGACTAGCGGGAGACGAGCAGTACTTC
J: TRBJ2-7
V: TRBV15
D: TRBD2
size: NA

CDR3: CASSLNPSGLLAYEQYF
DNA: TGTGCCAGCAGTCTGAACCCTTCGGGACTGCTAGCCTACGAGCAGTACTTC
J: TRBJ2-7
V: TRBV27
D: NA
size: NA

CDR3: CASSWTSGGMLTDTQYF
DNA: TGTGCCAGCAGCTGGACTAGCGGGGGGATGCTAACAGATACGCAGTATTTT
J: TRBJ2-3
V: TRBV7-9
D: TRBD2
size: NA

CDR3: CASSFQLGPYQETQYF
DNA: TGTGCCAGCAGCTTTCAGCTGGGGCCGTACCAAGAGACCCAGTACTTC
J: TRBJ2-5
V: TRBV7-9
D: NA
size: NA

CDR3: CASSLVGDAYNEQFF
DNA: TGTGCCAGCAGCTTAGTTGGGGACGCTTACAATGAGCAGTTCTTC
J: TRBJ2-1
V: TRBV7-2
D: NA
size: NA

CDR3: CASSPGSRGDPGYTF
DNA: TGCGCCAGCAGCCCGGGTAGCAGAGGGGATCCAGGCTACACCTTC
J: TRBJ1-2
V: TRBV5-1
D: NA
size: NA

CDR3: CSAEDGNQETQYF
DNA: TGCAGCGCCGAGGACGGTAACCAAGAGACCCAGTACTTC
J: TRBJ2-5
V: TRBV29-1
D: NA
size: NA

CDR3: CASSLVRAGGRGEQYF
DNA: TGTGCCAGCAGCTTAGTACGTGCCGGGGGGCGAGGCGAGCAGTACTTC
J: TRBJ2-7
V: TRBV7-8
D: NA
size: NA

CDR3: CASSETSGGPNEQFF
DNA: TGTGCCAGCAGTGAAACTAGCGGGGGGCCTAATGAGCAGTTCTTC
J: TRBJ2-1
V: TRBV6-1
D: TRBD2
size: NA

CDR3: CASRSDYIPYNEQFF
DNA: TGTGCCAGCAGGTCGGACTATATCCCCTACAATGAGCAGTTCTTC
J: TRBJ2-1
V: TRBV27
D: NA
size: once

CDR3: CATTDREEYGYTF
DNA: TGTGCCACCACAGACAGGGAGGAGTATGGCTACACCTTC
J: TRBJ1-2
V: TRBV10-3
D: TRBD1
size: NA

CDR3: CASSRLAIGAGELFF
DNA: TGTGCCAGCAGTAGACTAGCGATCGGCGCCGGGGAGCTGTTTTTT
J: TRBJ2-2
V: TRBV28
D: TRBD2
size: once

CDR3: CASSRSLAGVTYEQYF
DNA: TGTGCCAGCAGCCGATCCCTAGCGGGAGTTACTTACGAGCAGTACTTC
J: TRBJ2-7
V: TRBV13
D: TRBD2
size: NA

CDR3: CASSFFTPGRRPAPLEQYF
DNA: TGCGCCAGCAGCTTCTTTACCCCCGGGAGACGCCCTGCCCCCCTCGAGCAGTACTTC
J: TRBJ2-7
V: TRBV5-1
D: NA
size: NA

CDR3: CASNDRMNTEAFF
DNA: TGTGCCAGCAATGACCGAATGAACACTGAAGCTTTCTTT
J: TRBJ1-1
V: TRBV6-1
D: NA
size: NA

CDR3: CASSSGTLRNTIYF
DNA: TGCGCCAGCAGCTCCGGGACACTCAGAAACACCATATATTTT
J: TRBJ1-3
V: TRBV5-1
D: NA
size: once

CDR3: CASSPGLNTEAFF
DNA: TGTGCCAGCTCACCGGGCCTGAACACTGAAGCTTTCTTT
J: TRBJ1-1
V: TRBV18
D: NA
size: NA

CDR3: CASSAGGAYNEQFF
DNA: TGTGCCAGCAGTGCTGGGGGGGCGTACAATGAGCAGTTCTTC
J: TRBJ2-1
V: TRBV2
D: NA
size: NA

CDR3: CASSELPGQGFEKLFF
DNA: TGTGCCAGCAGTGAACTCCCGGGACAGGGTTTTGAAAAACTGTTTTTT
J: TRBJ1-4
V: TRBV2
D: TRBD1
size: NA

CDR3: CASSRDGQDEQYF
DNA: TGTGCCAGCAGTAGAGATGGACAGGACGAGCAGTACTTC
J: TRBJ2-7
V: TRBV6-1
D: TRBD1
size: NA

CDR3: CASSLAGGNEKLFF
DNA: TGCGCCAGCAGCTTGGCCGGGGGGAATGAAAAACTGTTTTTT
J: TRBJ1-4
V: TRBV5-1
D: NA
size: NA

CDR3: CASEQGNTEAFF
DNA: TGTGCCAGTGAACAAGGGAACACTGAAGCTTTCTTT
J: TRBJ1-1
V: TRBV19
D: NA
size: NA